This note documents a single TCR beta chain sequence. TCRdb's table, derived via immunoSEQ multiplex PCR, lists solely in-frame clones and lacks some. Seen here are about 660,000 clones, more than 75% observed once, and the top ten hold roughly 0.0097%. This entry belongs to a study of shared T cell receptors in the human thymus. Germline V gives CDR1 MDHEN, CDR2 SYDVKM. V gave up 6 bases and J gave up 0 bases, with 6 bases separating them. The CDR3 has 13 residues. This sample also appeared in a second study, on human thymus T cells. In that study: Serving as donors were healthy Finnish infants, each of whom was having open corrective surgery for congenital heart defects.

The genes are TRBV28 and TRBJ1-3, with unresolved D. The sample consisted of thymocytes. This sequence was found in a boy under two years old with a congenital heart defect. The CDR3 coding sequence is TGTGCCAGCAGCCGTTTCTCTGGAAACACCATATATTTT. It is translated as CASSRFSGNTIYF.